These T cell receptor beta chains were read from a single sample in a study of control samples from healthy donors and cancer patients. Repertoires were generated with immunoSEQ multiplex PCR, while TCRdb's copy carries only in-frame clones and drops some. The sample lists some 170,000 clones, nearly 96% occurring once. The sequenced sample was blood. These receptors were taken from a woman under 40 in good health. CDR3s include the opening cysteine and the closing phenylalanine or tryptophan. Fields, in order: J gene, V gene, clone size, D gene, CDR3 DNA, CDR3 protein. D genes are given only for firm matches. Rows give clone size only sometimes, using once, few, many, or a class for an expanded clone.

J: TRBJ2-3
V: TRBV6-1
size: few
D: TRBD2
DNA: TGTGCCAGCAGTGAAACTAGCGGGGGGGCAGATACGCAGTATTTT
CDR3: CASSETSGGADTQYF

J: TRBJ1-1
V: TRBV11-2
size: -
D: -
DNA: TGTGCCAGCAGCGTTTCGGGGGAGCACACTGAAGCTTTCTTT
CDR3: CASSVSGEHTEAFF

J: TRBJ1-2
V: TRBV15
size: -
D: -
DNA: TGTGCCACCAGCAGAAGTGACAGCCCCCAAAGTGGCTACACCTTC
CDR3: CATSRSDSPQSGYTF

J: TRBJ2-3
V: TRBV18
size: -
D: TRBD2
DNA: TGTGCCAGCTCAAGTACGGGAGGCGCCACAGATACGCAGTATTTT
CDR3: CASSSTGGATDTQYF

J: TRBJ2-7
V: TRBV9
size: -
D: -
DNA: TGTGCCAGCAGCTCGGACGGGAACTCCTACGAGCAGTACTTC
CDR3: CASSSDGNSYEQYF

J: TRBJ1-4
V: TRBV28
size: -
D: TRBD1
DNA: TGTGCCAGCAGTCCCTCGGGACAGGGAAATGAAAAACTGTTTTTT
CDR3: CASSPSGQGNEKLFF

J: TRBJ2-1
V: TRBV27
size: -
D: -
DNA: TGTGCCAGCAGACCCAAGGGACCGCCCTACAATGAGCAGTTCTTC
CDR3: CASRPKGPPYNEQFF

J: TRBJ2-5
V: TRBV2
size: -
D: -
DNA: TGTGCCAGCAGTGAAGACAGTAGAGGTATCGAGACCCAGTACTTC
CDR3: CASSEDSRGIETQYF

J: TRBJ1-1
V: TRBV6-5
size: -
D: -
DNA: TGTGCCAGCAGTCTACAGAAGGACACTGAAGCTTTCTTT
CDR3: CASSLQKDTEAFF

J: TRBJ2-1
V: TRBV27
size: -
D: TRBD2
DNA: TGTGCCAGCAGGCCCAGAGCGGGAGGGCTTGGGAATGAGCAGTTCTTC
CDR3: CASRPRAGGLGNEQFF

J: TRBJ2-1
V: TRBV6-5
size: -
D: -
DNA: TGTGCCAGCACCAAACAGATTGGGGATCACAATGAGCAGTTCTTC
CDR3: CASTKQIGDHNEQFF

J: TRBJ2-7
V: TRBV4-1
size: -
D: TRBD1
DNA: TGCGCCAGCAGCCATCGGACAGGGGGCGCCGAGCAGTACTTC
CDR3: CASSHRTGGAEQYF

J: TRBJ1-2
V: TRBV28
size: -
D: -
DNA: TGTGCCAGCAGCGACCGGAAAGACAGGTGGACCTTTAACTATGGCTACACCTTC
CDR3: CASSDRKDRWTFNYGYTF